Reported below is one TCR beta chain. This clonotype was counted many times. No antigen is known for it. No quality values exist for individual bases; no much larger clone is one base distant. Using SuperScript III with primers targeting the alpha and beta constant regions, around 530 ng of RNA was reverse transcribed. Separate alpha and beta chain libraries were generated by chain-specific third strand synthesis with multiplexing indices. The protocol used a single primer pair to amplify all rearrangements within a chain, which avoided primer bias, and attached molecular barcodes to each cDNA molecule. The SP2 sequencing primer site and a random hexamer were carried on a 5' RACE adapter, to which purified cDNA was joined by T4 RNA Ligase 1. With slow temperature ramps used to favor optimal annealing, second strand synthesis was primed from the SP2 site with Phusion polymerase. The 12-nucleotide barcode on each molecule comprised two random hexamer sequences, both introduced before amplification and concatenated. An amplification PCR of approximately 24 cycles with P5s and P7 primers came after a short first PCR that had added P5 and P7 adapter elements plus a second index. The libraries went through around 28 PCR cycles in total, were quantified on a Qubit, were sized on a Bioanalyzer, and were diluted to roughly 4.1 nM. Sequencing of the normalized libraries was done on an Illumina MiSeq using 2 x 250 paired-end kits. Into about 10 ul Tris-Cl, the reverse transcription reactions were eluted following cleanup on MinElute columns. The adapter ligations were run for 23 hours at 16 degrees C, and AMPure XP beads at a 1:1 ratio were afterwards used to clean them. Under the source paper's analysis protocol: Demultiplexed FASTQ files were processed with a modified Decombinator by which V, J, insert and barcode information was output. Sequences that shared a barcode but differed from the dominant sequence were discarded as errors, and original cDNA molecules were estimated by counting barcodes clustered at Levenshtein distance 3. The R packages ineq, vegan, igraph and RCytoscape were used for downstream analyses, with IMGT nomenclature and CDR3 definitions applied. To avoid skew from clonal expansion, each TCR was counted once, and V gene usage was computed over distinct sequences. Within a donor, similarity networks joined unique CDR3 amino acid sequences in every case where two of them were separated by a single Levenshtein edit. Published HIV-specific CDR3s (roughly 96 alpha, 702 beta) and CMV-specific CDR3s (around 13 alpha, 250 to 300 beta) were compiled and searched for in the repertoires. Random subsampling to size-matched repertoires demonstrated that the decreased diversity in patients did not result from their lower sequence numbers. The raw public data were reprocessed by TCRdb itself: fastp quality trimming at Q25, MiXCR clonotype calling, in-frame beta chains only. Entries are consolidated by CDR3 protein sequence, retaining the most common genes and DNA. TCRdb, not the authors, supplied the V and J calls. The sample records tens of thousands of distinct CDR3 sequences, 8.5% to 9% of which are singletons. Jointly, the top ten make up 3% to 4.5% of the sample.

This record comes from a study of HIV-infected patients and healthy controls (dated by TCRdb to the mid-2010s). Background for the entire study: Whether deep TCR repertoire sequencing of small blood samples from HIV patients could capture immune perturbation and reconstitution was tested in the study.

Whole blood was used without fractionating the cells, so the repertoire represented all peripheral T cells without sorting. Ten uninfected healthy donors were sampled as controls, and four of these ten donors were sampled twice approximately three months apart. For RNA extraction, 2.5 ml of peripheral blood was drawn into Tempus tubes. Residual genomic DNA was removed with the TURBO-DNase kit and globin mRNA was depleted with GLOBINclear. Study-wide findings and limitations: Significantly different mean usage between HIV-infected patients and controls was observed for eight alpha and eight beta V genes. A major limit on how widely the findings apply, in the view of the authors, was that only sixteen HIV-infected individuals were processed. The pairing of alpha and beta chains was not determined in the samples. Alpha-chain CDR3s from MAIT cells appeared at high frequency in healthy controls but were severely depleted in HIV+ repertoires. Oligoclonality may be reflected in the significantly higher mean Gini indices of HIV-infected repertoires compared with controls. Compared with untreated HIV+ repertoires, healthy control repertoires had roughly threefold more distinct CDR3s and a higher Shannon diversity. In the study, no determination of donor HLA types was made. In size-matched repertoire data, the apparent post-therapy recovery of the Gini index in HIV-infected patients was not replicated. During therapy, HIV-associated CDR3s significantly decreased in frequency, while CMV-associated CDR3s did not change significantly, though most became more frequent. The observed differences in diversity were not explained by the slight differences in age and sex profiles between the study cohorts. Sequencing depth was restricted by the use of whole blood, which also prevented the dynamics of distinct T-cell subpopulations from being separated. Differing numbers of distinct sequences in patients and controls hindered comparison, and size-matching assigned excessive weight to rare events in the HIV-infected data. Healthy controls shared more CDR3s between individuals than HIV+ patients, by Jaccard index and by count of highly shared sequences.

Sequenced material: blood. The source of this sequence is an adult in good health.

The CDR3 reads CASSPKSGDNQPQHF. The nucleotide sequence is given as TGTGCCAGCAGCCCAAAGTCAGGGGACAATCAGCCCCAGCATTTT. The sequence is built from TRBV7-2 and TRBJ1-5; TRBD1 is possibly the D segment (6 matching bases). The cysteine opens and the phenylalanine closes a CDR3 of 15 amino acids. The entry retains the CDR3 DNA only, 45 bases that are in frame from base 1. Relative to germline, V is 5 bases shorter and J is 3 bases shorter, with 14 bases between their ends. As encoded in the germline V gene, CDR1 is SGHTA while CDR2 is FQGNSA.